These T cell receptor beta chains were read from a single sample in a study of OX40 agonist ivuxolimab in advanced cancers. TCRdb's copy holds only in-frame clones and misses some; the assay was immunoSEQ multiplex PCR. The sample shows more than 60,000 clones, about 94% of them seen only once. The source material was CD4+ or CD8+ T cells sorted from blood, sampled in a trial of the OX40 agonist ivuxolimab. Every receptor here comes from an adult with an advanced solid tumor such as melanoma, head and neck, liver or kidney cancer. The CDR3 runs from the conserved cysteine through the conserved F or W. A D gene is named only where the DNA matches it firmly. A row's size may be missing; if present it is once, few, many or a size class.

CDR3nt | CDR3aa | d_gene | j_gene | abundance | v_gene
TGCGCCAGCAGTGAGGGACAGCAGTTCTTC | CASSEGQQFF | NA | TRBJ2-1 | NA | TRBV10-2
TGCGCCAGCAGCCAAACTCGGGACCACGCCGAGCAGTACTTC | CASSQTRDHAEQYF | NA | TRBJ2-7 | NA | TRBV4-3
TGTGCCAGCAGTGTATCCCCGGGACAGGGACATAGCAATCAGCCCCAGCATTTT | CASSVSPGQGHSNQPQHF | TRBD1 | TRBJ1-5 | NA | TRBV2
TGTGCCAGCAGCTTAAACAGGTATAGCAATCAGCCCCAGCATTTT | CASSLNRYSNQPQHF | NA | TRBJ1-5 | NA | TRBV7-2
TGTGCCAGCAGCCCGGGGCTCTCCTACGAGCAGTACTTC | CASSPGLSYEQYF | NA | TRBJ2-7 | NA | TRBV13
TGTGCCAGTAGTATCGAGGGCCGGCGAGCTTTCTTT | CASSIEGRRAFF | NA | TRBJ1-1 | NA | TRBV19
TGCGCCAGCAGCCTCGGACTAGCGGGGTTGAATGAGCAGTTCTTC | CASSLGLAGLNEQFF | TRBD2 | TRBJ2-1 | NA | TRBV4-1
TGTGCCTGGCAGACAGGGGACTATAATTCACCCCTCCACTTT | CAWQTGDYNSPLHF | TRBD1 | TRBJ1-6 | NA | TRBV30
TGTGCCAGTAGTCCAGCGGGGGGGTACTCCTACGAGCAGTACTTC | CASSPAGGYSYEQYF | TRBD2 | TRBJ2-7 | NA | TRBV19
TGTGCCAGCAGTTCCCTGGGTAGAGGGGAGCAGTTCTTC | CASSSLGRGEQFF | NA | TRBJ2-1 | NA | TRBV27
TGTGCCAGCAACTCGGAGGTCACCGGGGAGCTGTTTTTT | CASNSEVTGELFF | NA | TRBJ2-2 | NA | TRBV13
TGTGCCATCAGTGAGCCCATGACAGGGGGCAACCACGAGCAGTACTTC | CAISEPMTGGNHEQYF | TRBD1 | TRBJ2-7 | NA | TRBV10-3
TGTGCCAGCAGTTTCGAGGGGAACACTGAAGCTTTCTTT | CASSFEGNTEAFF | NA | TRBJ1-1 | NA | TRBV28
TGTGCCAGCAGCCGACGGGGAGCCTCCTACGAGCAGTACTTC | CASSRRGASYEQYF | NA | TRBJ2-7 | NA | TRBV27
TGTGCCAGCAGCTTGGACGGGGAGTCCTACGAGCAGTACTTC | CASSLDGESYEQYF | NA | TRBJ2-7 | few | TRBV5-6
TGTGCCAGCAGCTTGTGGACTAGCGGGGAAGGCTACGAGCAGTACTTC | CASSLWTSGEGYEQYF | TRBD2 | TRBJ2-7 | NA | TRBV7-8
TGTGCCAGCAGCCAGCGGGGGCTGGTCGCTGAAGCTTTCTTT | CASSQRGLVAEAFF | NA | TRBJ1-1 | NA | TRBV28
TGTGCCAGCAGCCCAGGCAGGGGAAACTATGGCTACACCTTC | CASSPGRGNYGYTF | NA | TRBJ1-2 | NA | TRBV4-2
TGTGCCAGCAGTCCCACCGGGAGGTCCGGGGAGCTGTTTTTT | CASSPTGRSGELFF | TRBD2 | TRBJ2-2 | NA | TRBV6-4
TGTGCCAGTGGGAGTCCACGTGAAGCTTTCTTT | CASGSPREAFF | NA | TRBJ1-1 | NA | TRBV19
TGTGCCAGTTCGGGACAGTTCAACACCGGGGAGCTGTTTTTT | CASSGQFNTGELFF | TRBD1 | TRBJ2-2 | NA | TRBV11-2
TGTTCCGGGGGGACTAGACGATTAGATACGCAGTATTTT | CSGGTRRLDTQYF | TRBD2 | TRBJ2-3 | NA | TRBV5-8
TGTGCCAGCAGTCCTAGAGTAAGCCAGGGCCGGAGCGAGCAGTACTTC | CASSPRVSQGRSEQYF | NA | TRBJ2-7 | NA | TRBV28
TGCGCCAGCAGCTTGGAGGCCGCTGACAGGGCGAACTATGGCTACACCTTC | CASSLEAADRANYGYTF | TRBD1 | TRBJ1-2 | NA | TRBV5-1
TGTGCCAGCAGTCACCGGGCAGGATACGAGCAGTACTTC | CASSHRAGYEQYF | NA | TRBJ2-7 | NA | TRBV7-9
TGTGCCAGCAGCTTCCAAGGGTATGGGCCTAATGAAAAACTGTTTTTT | CASSFQGYGPNEKLFF | NA | TRBJ1-4 | NA | TRBV13
TGCGCCAGCAGCCAAGATGGGGACGGCCCCTATGGCTACACCTTC | CASSQDGDGPYGYTF | NA | TRBJ1-2 | NA | TRBV4-3
TGTGCCAGCGGGGGAAACACTGAAGCTTTCTTT | CASGGNTEAFF | NA | TRBJ1-1 | few | TRBV19
TGTGCCATCAACAGCCAGGGGGCGGGTGGCTACACCTTC | CAINSQGAGGYTF | TRBD1 | TRBJ1-2 | NA | TRBV10-3
TGTGCCAGCAGCCTCTCAGCGGGGGGGCCCCTTGATACGCAGTATTTT | CASSLSAGGPLDTQYF | TRBD2 | TRBJ2-3 | NA | TRBV7-6
TGTGCCAGCAGCCAGGAACAGGGTGTTGGCGGCTACACCTTC | CASSQEQGVGGYTF | NA | TRBJ1-2 | NA | TRBV4-2
TGTGCCAGCAGTCTGACACCGGTCTATGGCTACACCTTC | CASSLTPVYGYTF | NA | TRBJ1-2 | NA | TRBV27
TGTGCCAGCAGTTACTCGACGTTGGGAACCGGCTACGAGCAGTACTTC | CASSYSTLGTGYEQYF | NA | TRBJ2-7 | NA | TRBV6-5
TGTGCCAGCGGCCCCCCCGGGGGCAGGCCCCCCCCGGGGGAAGCTTTCTTT | CASGPPGGRPPPGEAFF | NA | TRBJ1-1 | NA | TRBV25-1
TGTGCCAGCAGCTTAGGCGGGGGGGCGAATGAGCAGTTCTTC | CASSLGGGANEQFF | TRBD2 | TRBJ2-1 | NA | TRBV11-2
TGTGCCACCAGCGGACACCCGACAGGGGGCGGCTACGAGCAGTACTTC | CATSGHPTGGGYEQYF | TRBD1 | TRBJ2-7 | NA | TRBV15
TGTGCCAGCAGCCCCGGACAGTCGGTCCATGGCTACACCTTC | CASSPGQSVHGYTF | NA | TRBJ1-2 | NA | TRBV11-2
TGTGCCAGCCCGGGACAGGGGGGTAGCTCCTACGAGCAGTACTTC | CASPGQGGSSYEQYF | TRBD1 | TRBJ2-7 | NA | TRBV6-1
TGTGCCACCAGCAGGACTAGCGGGAGATCAGGCACAGATACGCAGTATTTT | CATSRTSGRSGTDTQYF | TRBD2 | TRBJ2-3 | NA | TRBV15
TGTGCCATCAGTGAGTCGAAACTAAGCGGGGGGAAAGAGACCCAGTACTTC | CAISESKLSGGKETQYF | TRBD2 | TRBJ2-5 | NA | TRBV10-3
TGTGCCAGCAGCTTAGTTGAGGCTTACGAGACCCAGTACTTC | CASSLVEAYETQYF | NA | TRBJ2-5 | NA | TRBV7-8